This record looks at one T cell receptor beta chain sequence and its context. Its matching antigen is unknown. This specimen comes from a study of T cell responses to AZD1222 COVID-19 vaccine. Findings and limits, study-wide: Vaccine-associated CD4 TCRs ranged over spike, dominating at 160-218 and 743-854.

This CDR3 is 17 amino acids long. The J segment lost 3 bases and the V segment lost 5 bases, leaving 7 bases of the junction unmatched. Looked up from germline, CDR1 is LGHDT and CDR2 is YNNKEL (reference sequence). Clones were read by immunoSEQ multiplex PCR, and TCRdb kept only the in-frame ones, dropping some. The sample has some 110,000 clones; 88% are singletons. This chain joins TRBV3-1 (or the pseudogene TRBV3-2) and TRBJ2-3, with 14 bases aligning to TRBD2. The starting material was peripheral blood, obtained 28 days after the second AZD1222 dose. This TCR was sampled from an adult who received the AZD1222 COVID-19 vaccine. CDR3 sequence reads: CASSLRGLAGGTDTQYF. The DNA of the CDR3 is TGTGCCAGCAGCTTACGAGGACTAGCGGGAGGAACAGATACGCAGTATTTT.